This TCR beta chain stems from a study of T cells in Graves' hyperthyroidism and ophthalmopathy. The CDR3 regions of TCR beta were amplified from RNA transcripts. The primer set for the first-round RT-PCR of the TCR CDR3 was HTBI. A single record per CDR3 protein comes from TCRdb applying MiXCR to the multiplex PCR reads. The sample lists 40,000 to 60,000 distinct CDR3 sequences, 48% occurring once. This clonotype has at least ten counts. The junction departs from the called germline gene at one end, perhaps through a read error. The sequence was collected from a woman in her forties or fifties with Graves' ophthalmopathy. Sequencing was carried out using blood.

The CDR3 coding sequence is TGCAGTGCTATGGGCGGGAATTCCTACGAGCAGCACTTC. Translation gives CSAMGGNSYEQHF. The chain has TRBV20-1 and TRBJ2-7, with D possibly matching TRBD2 (6 bases). The CDR3 consists of 13 residues. Germline V lookup: CDR1 DFQATT, CDR2 SNEGSKA (reference sequence).